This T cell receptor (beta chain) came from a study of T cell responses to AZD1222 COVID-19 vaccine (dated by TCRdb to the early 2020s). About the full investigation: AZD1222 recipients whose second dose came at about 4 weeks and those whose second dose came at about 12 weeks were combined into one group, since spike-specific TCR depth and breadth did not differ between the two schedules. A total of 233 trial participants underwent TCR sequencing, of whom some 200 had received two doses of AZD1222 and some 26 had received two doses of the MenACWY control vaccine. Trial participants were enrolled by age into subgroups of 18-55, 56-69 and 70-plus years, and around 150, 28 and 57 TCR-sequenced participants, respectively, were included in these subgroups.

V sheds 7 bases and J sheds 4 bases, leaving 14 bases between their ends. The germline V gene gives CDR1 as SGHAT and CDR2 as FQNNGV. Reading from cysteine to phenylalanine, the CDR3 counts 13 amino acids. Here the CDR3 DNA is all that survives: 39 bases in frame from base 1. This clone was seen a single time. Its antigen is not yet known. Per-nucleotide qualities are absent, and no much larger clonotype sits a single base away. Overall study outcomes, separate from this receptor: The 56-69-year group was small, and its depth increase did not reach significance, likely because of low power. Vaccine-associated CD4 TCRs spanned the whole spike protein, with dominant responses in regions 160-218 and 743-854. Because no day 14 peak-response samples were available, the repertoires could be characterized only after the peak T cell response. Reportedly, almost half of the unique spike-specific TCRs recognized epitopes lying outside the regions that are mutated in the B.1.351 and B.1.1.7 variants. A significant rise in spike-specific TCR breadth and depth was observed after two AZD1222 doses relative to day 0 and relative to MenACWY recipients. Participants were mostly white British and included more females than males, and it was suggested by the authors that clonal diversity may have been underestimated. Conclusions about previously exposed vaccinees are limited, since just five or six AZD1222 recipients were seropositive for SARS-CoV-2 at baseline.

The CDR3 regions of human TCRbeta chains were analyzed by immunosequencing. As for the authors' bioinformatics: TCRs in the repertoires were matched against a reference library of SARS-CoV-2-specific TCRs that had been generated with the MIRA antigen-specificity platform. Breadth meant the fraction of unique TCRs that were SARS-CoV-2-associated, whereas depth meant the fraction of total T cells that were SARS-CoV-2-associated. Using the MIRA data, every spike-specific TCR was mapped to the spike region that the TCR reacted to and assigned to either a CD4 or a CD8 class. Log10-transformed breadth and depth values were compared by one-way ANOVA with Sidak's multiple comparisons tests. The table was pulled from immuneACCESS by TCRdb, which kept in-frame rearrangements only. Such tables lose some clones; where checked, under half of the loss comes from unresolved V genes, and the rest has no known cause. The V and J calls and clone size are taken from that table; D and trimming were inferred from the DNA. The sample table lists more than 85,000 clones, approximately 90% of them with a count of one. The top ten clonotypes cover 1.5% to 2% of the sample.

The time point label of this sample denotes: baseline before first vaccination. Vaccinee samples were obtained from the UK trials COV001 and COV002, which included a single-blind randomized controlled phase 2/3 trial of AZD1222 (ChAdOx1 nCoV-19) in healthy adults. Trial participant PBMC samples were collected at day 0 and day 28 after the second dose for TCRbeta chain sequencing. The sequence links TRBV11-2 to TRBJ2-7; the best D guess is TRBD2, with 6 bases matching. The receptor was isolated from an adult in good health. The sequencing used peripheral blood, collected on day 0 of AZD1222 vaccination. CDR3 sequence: CASKEAGKYEQYF. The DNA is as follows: TGTGCCAGCAAAGAGGCGGGGAAATACGAGCAGTACTTC. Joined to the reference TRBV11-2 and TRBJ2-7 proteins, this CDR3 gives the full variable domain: EAGVAQSPRYKIIEKRQSVAFWCNPISGHATLYWYQQILGQGPKLLIQFQNNGVVDDSQLPKDRFSAERLKGVDSTLKIQPAKLEDSAVYLCASKEAGKYEQYFGPGTRLTVT.